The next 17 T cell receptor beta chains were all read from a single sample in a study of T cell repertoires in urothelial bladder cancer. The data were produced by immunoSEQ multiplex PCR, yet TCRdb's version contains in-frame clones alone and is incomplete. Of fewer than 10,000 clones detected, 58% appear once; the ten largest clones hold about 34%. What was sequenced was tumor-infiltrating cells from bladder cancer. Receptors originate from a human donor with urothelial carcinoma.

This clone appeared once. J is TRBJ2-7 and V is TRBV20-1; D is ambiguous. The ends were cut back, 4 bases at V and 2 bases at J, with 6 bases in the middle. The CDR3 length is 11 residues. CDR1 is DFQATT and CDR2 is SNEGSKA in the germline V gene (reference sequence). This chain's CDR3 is CSANRAYEQYF. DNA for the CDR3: TGCAGTGCTAACAGAGCCTACGAGCAGTACTTC.

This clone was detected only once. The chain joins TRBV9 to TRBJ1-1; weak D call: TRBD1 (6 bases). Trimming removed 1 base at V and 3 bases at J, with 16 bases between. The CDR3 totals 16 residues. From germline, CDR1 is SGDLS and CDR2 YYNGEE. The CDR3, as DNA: TGTGCCAGCAGCGTATTGCGGGGGCGCGGGGACACTGAAGCTTTCTTT. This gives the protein CASSVLRGRGDTEAFF.

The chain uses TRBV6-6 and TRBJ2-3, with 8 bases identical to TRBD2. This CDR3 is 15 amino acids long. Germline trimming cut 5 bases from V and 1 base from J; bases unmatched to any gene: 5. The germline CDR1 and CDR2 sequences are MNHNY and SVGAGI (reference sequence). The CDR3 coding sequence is TGTGCCAGCAGTCCCGGACTAGCACGCACAGATACGCAGTATTTT. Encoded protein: CASSPGLARTDTQYF.

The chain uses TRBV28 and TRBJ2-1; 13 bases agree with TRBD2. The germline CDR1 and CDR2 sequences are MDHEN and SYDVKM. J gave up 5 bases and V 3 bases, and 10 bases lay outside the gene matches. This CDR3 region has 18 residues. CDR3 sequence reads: CASSFPPGLAGTDNEQFF. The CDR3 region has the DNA TGTGCCAGCAGTTTCCCCCCGGGACTAGCGGGGACCGACAATGAGCAGTTCTTC.

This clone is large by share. The CDR3 protein is CAISDLGTGGASDMNTEAFF. The CDR3 DNA reads as TGTGCCATCAGTGATCTCGGGACAGGGGGCGCGAGTGACATGAACACTGAAGCTTTCTTT. This chain uses TRBV10-3 with TRBJ1-1; TRBD1 matches at 12 bases. The CDR3 runs 20 residues. With V trimmed by 3 bases and J by 0 bases, 14 bases remained unmatched. Germline values: CDR1 ENHRY, CDR2 SYGVKD.

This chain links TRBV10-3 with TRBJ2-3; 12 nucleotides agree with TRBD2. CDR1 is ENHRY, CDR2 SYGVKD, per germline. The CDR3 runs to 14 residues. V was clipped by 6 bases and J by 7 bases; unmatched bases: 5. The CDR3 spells CAIRLAGGLNTQYF. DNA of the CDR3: TGTGCCATCAGGCTAGCGGGGGGGCTAAATACGCAGTATTTT.

DNA for the CDR3: TGTGCCAGCCTTGCGACCCGGACAGGGACGAACACCGGGGAGCTGTTTTTT. Protein: CASLATRTGTNTGELFF. The V call is TRBV18, the J call TRBJ2-2, with 8 bases matching TRBD1. V trimming: 8 bases; J trimming: 0 bases; junction bases outside the gene matches: 11. CDR3 size: 17 residues. CDR1 KGHSH and CDR2 LQKENI come from the germline V gene. Based on the CDR3 plus reference TRBV18 and TRBJ2-2, the full variable domain is NAGVMQNPRHLVRRRGQEARLRCSPMKGHSHVYWYRQLPEEGLKFMVYLQKENIIDESGMPKERFSAEFPKEGPSILRIQQVVRGDSAAYFCASLATRTGTNTGELFFGEGSRLTVL.

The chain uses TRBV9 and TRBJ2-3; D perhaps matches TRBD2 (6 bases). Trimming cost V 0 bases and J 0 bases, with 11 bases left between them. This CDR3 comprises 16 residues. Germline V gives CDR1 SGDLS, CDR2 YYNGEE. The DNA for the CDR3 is TGTGCCAGCAGCGTAGGACGGGGGACTAGCACAGATACGCAGTATTTT. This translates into CASSVGRGTSTDTQYF.

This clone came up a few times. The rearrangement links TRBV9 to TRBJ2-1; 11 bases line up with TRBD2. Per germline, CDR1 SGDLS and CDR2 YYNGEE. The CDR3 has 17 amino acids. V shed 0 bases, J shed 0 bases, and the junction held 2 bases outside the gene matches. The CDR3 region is CASSVGLAGPSYNEQFF. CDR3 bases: TGTGCCAGCAGCGTAGGACTAGCGGGGCCCTCCTACAATGAGCAGTTCTTC.

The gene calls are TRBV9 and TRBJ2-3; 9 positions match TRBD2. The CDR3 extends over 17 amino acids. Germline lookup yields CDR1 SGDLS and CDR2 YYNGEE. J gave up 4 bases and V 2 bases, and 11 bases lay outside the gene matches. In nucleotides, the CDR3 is TGTGCCAGCAGCGTTAACCACCGCGGGGGGGCCGCAGATACGCAGTATTTT. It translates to CASSVNHRGGAADTQYF.

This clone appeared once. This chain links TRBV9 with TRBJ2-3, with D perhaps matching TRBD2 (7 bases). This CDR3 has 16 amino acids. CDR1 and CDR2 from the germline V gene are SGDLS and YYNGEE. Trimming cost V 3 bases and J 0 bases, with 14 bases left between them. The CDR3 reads CASSGGGGTSTDTQYF. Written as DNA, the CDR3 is TGTGCCAGCAGCGGAGGGGGGGGCACAAGCACAGATACGCAGTATTTT.

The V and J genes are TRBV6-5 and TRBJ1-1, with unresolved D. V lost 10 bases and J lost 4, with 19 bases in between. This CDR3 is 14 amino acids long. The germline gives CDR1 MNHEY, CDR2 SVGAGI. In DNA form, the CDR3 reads TGTGCCACCGAAGAATTTCGGTTTAGCACTGAAGCTTTCTTT. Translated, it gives CATEEFRFSTEAFF.

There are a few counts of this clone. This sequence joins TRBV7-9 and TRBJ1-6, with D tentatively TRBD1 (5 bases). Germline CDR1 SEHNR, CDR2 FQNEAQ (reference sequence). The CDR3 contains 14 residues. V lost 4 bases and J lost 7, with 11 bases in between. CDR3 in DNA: TGTGCCAGCAGCTGGCAGGGAAGGAATTCACCCCTCCACTTT. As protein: CASSWQGRNSPLHF.

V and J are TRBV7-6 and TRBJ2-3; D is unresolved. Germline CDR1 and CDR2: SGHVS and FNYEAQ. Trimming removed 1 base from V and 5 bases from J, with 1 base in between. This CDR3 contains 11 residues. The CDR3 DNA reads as TGTGCCAGCAGCTTAGAAGATACGCAGTATTTT. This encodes CASSLEDTQYF.

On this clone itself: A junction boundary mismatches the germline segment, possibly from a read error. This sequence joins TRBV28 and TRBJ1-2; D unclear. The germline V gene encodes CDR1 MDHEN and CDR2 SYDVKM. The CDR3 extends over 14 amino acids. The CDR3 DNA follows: TGTGCCAGCAGGCCGAGCTCAACTAACTATGGCTACGCCTTC. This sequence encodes CASRPSSTNYGYAF.

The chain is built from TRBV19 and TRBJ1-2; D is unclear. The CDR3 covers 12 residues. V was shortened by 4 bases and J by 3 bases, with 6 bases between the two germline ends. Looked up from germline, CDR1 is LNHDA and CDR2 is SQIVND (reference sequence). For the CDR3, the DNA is TGTGCCAGTAGTAGCGGGCACTATGGCTACACCTTC. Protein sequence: CASSSGHYGYTF.

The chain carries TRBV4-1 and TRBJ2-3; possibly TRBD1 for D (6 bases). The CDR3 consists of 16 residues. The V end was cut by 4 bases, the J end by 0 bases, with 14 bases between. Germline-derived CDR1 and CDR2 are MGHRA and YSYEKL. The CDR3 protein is CASSPPGALSTDTQYF. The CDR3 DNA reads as TGCGCCAGCAGCCCTCCAGGGGCCCTAAGCACAGATACGCAGTATTTT.